This entry lists 28 T cell receptor beta chains sequenced from one sample in a study of T-cell reconstitution after alpha-beta-depleted transplantation in children. The TCRbeta library was prepared with unique molecular identifiers. From the PCR reads, TCRdb called clonotypes with MiXCR, one entry per CDR3 protein. Of approximately 400,000 distinct CDR3 sequences in the sample, approximately 11% were seen once. The sequences come from PBMCs from the stem cell graft donor, collected from the stem cell graft. These receptors originate from a human donor who donated a stem cell graft to a child with acute myeloid leukemia.

The J gene is TRBJ2-2, the V gene TRBV28, with TRBD2 as a possible D gene (6 bases). The CDR3 contains 15 residues. Germline V gives CDR1 MDHEN, CDR2 SYDVKM. V dropped 3 bases and J dropped 5 bases, with 13 bases sitting between them. The chain's CDR3 is CASSFGGKGTGELFF. CDR3 nucleotide sequence: TGTGCCAGCAGTTTTGGAGGGAAGGGTACCGGGGAGCTGTTTTTT.

This clonotype has only a few counts. This sequence joins TRBV27 and TRBJ1-6; TRBD1 might be the D (6 bases). Germline V CDR1 and CDR2: MNHEY, SMNVEV (reference sequence). This CDR3 spans 16 amino acids. With 5 bases removed from V and 6 bases from J, the gap between germline ends came to 17 bases. The CDR3 protein is CASSPLRQASNSPLHF. In DNA, the CDR3 is TGTGCCAGCAGTCCCCTCAGACAGGCCAGTAATTCACCCCTCCACTTT.

This clonotype was detected only a few times. This chain uses TRBV10-2 with TRBJ1-1; no reliable D call. Trimming removed 8 bases from V and 4 bases from J, with 14 bases in between. This CDR3 contains 13 residues. Germline V lookup: CDR1 WSHSY, CDR2 SAAADI. The CDR3 DNA reads TGCGCCAGCTGGTCTGGCGCAACCACTGAAGCTTTCTTT. Its protein product is CASWSGATTEAFF.

This rearrangement joins TRBV20-1 to TRBJ2-1, with TRBD2 identical over 7 bases. J gave up 9 bases and V 5 bases, and 10 bases lay outside the gene matches. CDR1 and CDR2 from the germline V gene are DFQATT and SNEGSKA (reference sequence). This CDR3 region has 13 residues. This chain's CDR3 is CSAGREGTGEQFF. As DNA, the CDR3 is TGCAGTGCTGGAAGGGAGGGTACAGGTGAGCAGTTCTTC.

This clonotype was counted only a few times. The chain has TRBV10-2 and TRBJ1-5; TRBD1 is a possible D gene (5 bases). Germline loops: CDR1 WSHSY, CDR2 SAAADI. Between the trimmed V and J ends, which lost 5 bases and 1 base, there was a span of 12 bases. The CDR3 is made up of 15 amino acids. As DNA, the CDR3 is TGCGCCAGCAGTTGGGGGGATTTGAGCAATCAGCCCCAGCATTTT. This sequence encodes CASSWGDLSNQPQHF.

This clonotype has a count of ten or more. J is TRBJ1-4 and V is TRBV6-1, with TRBD1 matching over 8 bases. J gave up 8 bases and V 7 bases, and 12 bases lay outside the gene matches. The CDR3 runs 15 residues. The germline V gene encodes CDR1 MNHNS and CDR2 SASEGT. CDR3: CASTLTGAPGEKLFF. The CDR3 coding sequence is TGTGCCAGCACTCTGACAGGGGCGCCCGGAGAAAAACTGTTTTTT.

This chain joins TRBV6-1 and TRBJ2-7, with D perhaps being TRBD1 or TRBD2 (5 bases each). With 6 bases removed from V and 4 bases from J, the gap between germline ends came to 16 bases. The CDR3 sequence is 14 residues long. CDR1 and CDR2 from the germline V gene are MNHNS and SASEGT. CDR3 amino acids: CASRPGTAEYEQYF. DNA for the CDR3: TGTGCCAGCAGGCCCGGGACGGCGGAGTACGAGCAGTACTTC.

This clonotype was seen repeatedly, ten times or more. The chain is built from TRBV5-1 and TRBJ2-7, with D perhaps assigned TRBD1 or TRBD2 (6 bases each). V was clipped by 4 bases and J by 7 bases, with 24 bases between them. The germline V gene has CDR1 SGHRS and CDR2 YFSETQ. The CDR3 sequence is 16 residues long. The CDR3, as DNA: TGCGCCAGCAGCCCGGGGGCCGGGATATTCCTGCCTGAGCAGTACTTC. Protein: CASSPGAGIFLPEQYF.

V gene TRBV12-3 or TRBV12-4 combines with J gene TRBJ1-1; D not certain. The CDR3 loop spans 10 amino acids. V lost 4 bases, J lost 7 bases, and 4 bases lay in between. The CDR3 sequence: CASSSSEAFF. Written as DNA, the CDR3 is TGTGCCAGCAGTTCTAGTGAAGCTTTCTTT.

In this sample, this clonotype turned up many times. The J gene is TRBJ2-3, the V gene TRBV5-1, with 7 bases that match TRBD1. Unmatched junction bases numbered 11, after V lost 3 bases and J lost 1 base. CDR3 length: 17 residues. CDR1 SGHRS and CDR2 YFSETQ come from the germline V gene. The CDR3 reads CASSSLSTGQGTDTQYF. Written as DNA, the CDR3 is TGCGCCAGCAGCTCCCTCTCAACCGGACAGGGCACAGATACGCAGTATTTT.

There are a few counts of this clonotype. The chain carries TRBV11-2 and TRBJ2-5, with no clear D. Germline assignment: CDR1 SGHAT and CDR2 FQNNGV. This CDR3 comprises 14 residues. Trimming took off 5 bases at V and 5 bases at J, with 15 bases between the two ends. The DNA for the CDR3 is TGTGCCAGCAGCCACTCTCGGGTGTCGGAGACCCAGTACTTC. It translates to CASSHSRVSETQYF.

This clonotype was counted only a few times. The rearrangement joins TRBV18 to TRBJ1-3; D unclear. Trimming took off 3 bases at V and 0 bases at J, with 6 bases between the two ends. Germline lookup yields CDR1 KGHSH and CDR2 LQKENI. The CDR3 extends over 14 amino acids. The CDR3 loop reads CASSPAGSGNTIYF. In nucleotides, the CDR3 is TGTGCCAGCTCACCGGCGGGCTCTGGAAACACCATATATTTT.

This clonotype was recorded at least ten times. V and J are TRBV10-3 and TRBJ1-4; D not resolved. CDR1 and CDR2 (germline): ENHRY, SYGVKD. This CDR3 spans 15 amino acids. Trimming took off 3 bases at V and 2 bases at J, with 10 bases between the two ends. The CDR3, as DNA: TGTGCCATCAGTGACGACCGGGGTACTAATGAAAAACTGTTTTTT. Its translation: CAISDDRGTNEKLFF.

This clonotype was found many times. The chain links TRBV29-1 to TRBJ2-1; 7 nucleotides match TRBD1. CDR3 length: 14 amino acids. V shed 6 bases and J 4 bases; nucleotides not matched to a gene: 9. Germline V gene sequence: CDR1 SQVTM, CDR2 ANQGSEA. This CDR3 reads CSVEPPGQYNEQFF. CDR3 bases: TGCAGCGTCGAGCCTCCGGGACAGTACAATGAGCAGTTCTTC.

The DNA of the CDR3 is TGTGCCAGCGGTCGCCAGATGGATGAGCAGTTCTTC. This gives the protein CASGRQMDEQFF. The rearrangement links TRBV6-1 to TRBJ2-1; D is unresolved. CDR3 size: 12 residues. Trimming pared 8 bases from V and 8 bases from J, leaving 13 bases between. Germline CDR1 MNHNS, CDR2 SASEGT.

This clonotype has a handful of counts. V gene TRBV5-1 combines with J gene TRBJ1-6, with 8 bases that match TRBD1. With 4 bases clipped from V and 8 bases from J, the junction kept 8 bases outside the gene matches. This CDR3 has 15 residues. Per germline, CDR1 SGHRS and CDR2 YFSETQ. The CDR3 DNA reads TGCGCCAGCAGCCTCGTTCAGGGGGCGGATTCACCCCTCCACTTT. Translating gives CASSLVQGADSPLHF.

The rearrangement joins TRBV12-5 to TRBJ2-7; tentatively, D is TRBD1 (5 bases). CDR3 length: 17 residues. V lost 1 base, J lost 7 bases, and 23 bases lay in between. From germline, CDR1 is LGHNT and CDR2 FRNRAP. CDR3 in amino acids: CASGLEQGLPGWSEQYF. Written as DNA, the CDR3 is TGTGCTAGTGGTTTGGAGCAGGGTCTACCTGGATGGTCAGAGCAGTACTTC.

This clonotype turned up a few times. The V gene is TRBV29-1, the J gene TRBJ2-6; TRBD1 matches at 10 bases. The CDR3 totals 16 residues. V lost 6 bases to trimming and J lost 3 bases; unmatched junction nucleotides: 8. Germline assignment: CDR1 SQVTM and CDR2 ANQGSEA. The CDR3 spells CSVPGQGIFGANVLTF. DNA for the CDR3: TGCAGCGTCCCGGGACAGGGGATTTTTGGGGCCAACGTCCTGACTTTC.

The chain has TRBV5-4 and TRBJ2-1; no clear D. CDR1 and CDR2 (germline): SGHNT, YYREEE (reference sequence). CDR3 length equals 16 residues. The ends were cut back, 5 bases at V and 0 bases at J, with 15 bases in the middle. The CDR3 reads CASRGVSEPSYNEQFF. CDR3 in DNA: TGTGCCAGCAGAGGAGTGTCTGAACCCTCCTACAATGAGCAGTTCTTC.

This clonotype was found a few times. J is TRBJ2-7 and V is TRBV10-2; 8 bases align to TRBD2. The V and J ends lost 7 bases and 5 bases, in that order; junction bases with no gene match: 10. The CDR3 has 14 amino acids. Germline V gene sequence: CDR1 WSHSY, CDR2 SAAADI. CDR3 in DNA: TGCGCCAGCACCCGGACTAGCATGAGTCACGAGCAGTACTTC. Translating gives CASTRTSMSHEQYF.

In its sample, this clonotype was seen a few times. The V call is TRBV6-5, the J call TRBJ1-1, with no clear D. Trimming took off 2 bases at V and 5 bases at J, with 15 bases between the two ends. The CDR3 has 15 amino acids. The germline CDR1 and CDR2 sequences are MNHEY and SVGAGI. The CDR3 DNA reads TGTGCCAGCAGTTACCGAAGTACTTTCTGGACTGAAGCTTTCTTT. Translation: CASSYRSTFWTEAFF.

The CDR3 DNA reads as TGTGCCAGCAGCTTGAGGGGGGGATCCATAGCTAACTATGGCTACACCTTC. Translation: CASSLRGGSIANYGYTF. The chain links TRBV7-2 to TRBJ1-2, with a weak D call TRBD1 (6 bases). The germline CDR1 and CDR2 sequences are SGHTA and FQGNSA. This CDR3 is 17 amino acids long. The V end lost 3 bases, the J end lost 0 bases, and 17 bases lay between the germline ends.

The CDR3 nucleotides read TGCGCCAGCAGCCAAGGACAGGGGGCGCTGGGAGAGACCCAGTACTTC. It yields the protein CASSQGQGALGETQYF. The V gene is TRBV4-1, the J gene TRBJ2-5, with 10 nucleotides matching TRBD1. CDR3 length equals 16 residues. The germline CDR1 and CDR2 sequences are MGHRA and YSYEKL. Unmatched junction bases numbered 6, after V lost 1 base and J lost 4 bases.

This clonotype has ten or more counts. This chain joins TRBV20-1 and TRBJ1-5; TRBD1 aligns across 8 bases. V lost 5 bases and J lost 4; bases outside the gene matches: 7. Germline values: CDR1 DFQATT, CDR2 SNEGSKA (reference sequence). This CDR3 has 14 amino acids. CDR3 in DNA: TGCAGTGCTCATGGACAGGGAGGGAATCAGCCCCAGCATTTT. Translating gives CSAHGQGGNQPQHF.

This clonotype was observed once. This sequence joins TRBV20-1 and TRBJ2-5, with TRBD2 identical over 7 bases. J lost 0 bases, V lost 3 bases, and 7 bases had no gene match. This CDR3 has 15 amino acids. CDR1 is DFQATT, CDR2 SNEGSKA, per germline (reference sequence). The CDR3: CSASSLAEDQETQYF. The CDR3 nucleotides are TGCAGTGCTAGTTCCCTAGCGGAGGACCAAGAGACCCAGTACTTC.

The table lists this clonotype with many counts. The V and J genes are TRBV5-5 and TRBJ2-3, with TRBD1 identical over 9 bases. V trimming: 2 bases; J trimming: 0 bases; junction bases outside the gene matches: 4. Per germline, CDR1 SGHKS and CDR2 YYEKEE (reference sequence). The CDR3 runs 16 residues. CDR3 sequence (DNA): TGTGCCAGCAGCTTCGGGACAGGGTTTAGCACAGATACGCAGTATTTT. Its protein product is CASSFGTGFSTDTQYF. Variable domain in full (rest from reference TRBV5-5 and TRBJ2-3): DAGVTQSPTHLIKTRGQQVTLRCSPISGHKSVSWYQQVLGQGPQFIFQYYEKEERGRGNFPDRFSARQFPNYSSELNVNALLLGDSALYLCASSFGTGFSTDTQYFGPGTRLTVL.

The rearrangement links TRBV27 to TRBJ2-3; no firm D call. The germline CDR1 and CDR2 sequences are MNHEY and SMNVEV (reference sequence). The CDR3 totals 16 residues. V was cut by 3 bases and J by 2 bases, with 15 bases left in between. CDR3 sequence (DNA): TGTGCCAGCAGTTTCGTTCGCAGCGCCTCCACAGATACGCAGTATTTT. Residues: CASSFVRSASTDTQYF.

This clonotype showed up just a few times. The chain is built from TRBV3-1 and TRBJ2-1, with 8 bases matching TRBD2. This CDR3 contains 16 residues. Germline CDR1 is LGHDT and CDR2 is YNNKEL (reference sequence). The V gene end was trimmed by 4 bases and the J gene end by 3 bases; junction bases not matched to a gene: 8. The CDR3 is CASSPRGGRFYNEQFF. The DNA of the CDR3 is TGTGCCAGCAGCCCCCGGGGGGGTCGCTTCTACAATGAGCAGTTCTTC.